This TCR beta chain was observed in a study of blood T cell repertoires in COVID-19. Overall study: Samples representing acute and convalescent COVID-19 were sourced from the United States, Italy and Spain. Sample material is recorded as cDNA or gDNA derived from T cells, B-cell-depleted T cells, or PBMCs.

In the study's own analysis: Reference gene primer amplification yielded estimated nucleated cell counts. The data were produced by immunoSEQ multiplex PCR, yet TCRdb's version contains in-frame clones alone and is incomplete. V, J and clone size were drawn from that table, and D and trimming were deduced from the DNA. Seen here are 130,000 or so clones, roughly 78% observed once, and the top ten hold roughly 17%. The sample consisted of peripheral blood. This clonotype was obtained from a man aged 60-69 years with active or convalescent COVID-19.

As DNA, the CDR3 is TGTGCCAGTAGTCCGGGACAGCTCGGGACCCAGTACTTC. It encodes CASSPGQLGTQYF. The gene calls are TRBV19 and TRBJ2-5, with 7 bases matching TRBD1. Trimming at V came to 5 bases and at J to 7 bases, leaving 7 bases not matched to a gene. CDR3 length: 13 amino acids. The germline V gene encodes CDR1 LNHDA and CDR2 SQIVND (reference sequence). The variable domain in full, with the rest retrieved from reference TRBV19 and TRBJ2-5, is DGGITQSPKYLFRKEGQNVTLSCEQNLNHDAMYWYRQDPGQGLRLIYYSQIVNDFQKGDIAEGYSVSREKKESFPLTVTSAQKNPTAFYLCASSPGQLGTQYFGPGTRLLVL.